This T cell receptor (beta chain) was profiled in a study of T cell responses to AZD1222 COVID-19 vaccine. Clones were sequenced by immunoSEQ multiplex PCR, and TCRdb holds only the in-frame ones, with some missing. This table has about 56,000 clones, more than 75% appearing once. Some second doses came at about 4 weeks and others at about 12 weeks; these were pooled. On this clone: The antigen remains undetermined.

Regarding the study as a whole: Clonal diversity may have been underestimated, and the donors were mostly white British, with more females than males.

Sequencing was performed on peripheral blood, taken 28 days after the second AZD1222 dose. This clonotype was obtained from an adult who received the AZD1222 COVID-19 vaccine.

In DNA form, the CDR3 reads TGTGCCAGCTCAAAGGGTCATAATGAAAAACTGTTTTTT. This translates into CASSKGHNEKLFF. The rearrangement uses TRBV18 and TRBJ1-4; D remains unclear. With 5 bases removed from V and 4 bases from J, the gap between germline ends came to 8 bases. The germline V gene encodes CDR1 KGHSH and CDR2 LQKENI. There are 13 residues in the CDR3.